The source of this TCR beta chain is a study of shared clonotypes between healthy human individuals. Across the whole study: Three plates each covered CD4 naive and memory; CD8 naive two, CD8 memory one.

CD8 cells classed as naive were CD45RO-negative and positively selected for CCR7, excluding terminally differentiated effector memory CD45RA+ cells. Study observations and caveats: Clonotypes that were shared across four donors made up around 5% of naive CD4 clonotypes. Researchers sampled only blood; tissue repertoires likely differ.

Libraries were prepared by immunoSEQ multiplex PCR; TCRdb keeps only in-frame clonotypes and omits some of them. In the table there are about 2 million clones, 85% to 95% of which are singletons. Germline V gene lookup returns CDR1 ENHRY and CDR2 SYGVKD. The CDR3 is made up of 16 amino acids. The V gene end was trimmed by 5 bases and the J gene end by 6 bases; junction bases not matched to a gene: 12. Regarding this clone: The target antigen is unknown.

The receptor was isolated from a man aged 18 to 30 in good health. The chain joins TRBV10-3 to TRBJ2-3; TRBD2 matches at 9 bases. The specimen sequenced was naive CD8+ T cells sorted from blood. The CDR3, as DNA: TGTGCCATCAGTTTAAACGTCCCGGGACTAGCTGATACGCAGTATTTT. Residues: CAISLNVPGLADTQYF.